Shown below are 9 T cell receptor beta chains from a single sample sequenced in a study of cytomegalovirus exposure and HLA in healthy donors. This PCR relied on a set of 60 Vbeta primers and 13 Jbeta primers. Assay used: immunoSEQ multiplex PCR; TCRdb lists only in-frame clones, some missing. The sample shows about 190,000 clones, around 81% of them seen only once. Input material: PBMCs. The origin of the receptors is a woman between 50 and 59 years old in good health and CMV-seropositive.

J is TRBJ1-1 and V is TRBV4-2; D unresolved. The germline V and J ends were trimmed by 0 bases and 5 bases, with 13 bases remaining between them. The CDR3 loop spans 15 amino acids. Germline assignment: CDR1 LGHNA and CDR2 YNFKEQ. The CDR3 DNA reads TGTGCCAGCAGCCAAGATCTGGGTAGAGGTACTGAAGCTTTCTTT. The encoded protein is CASSQDLGRGTEAFF.

The chain's CDR3 is CASSESGEWDTIYF. The CDR3 region has the DNA TGCGCCAGCAGTGAGTCGGGCGAGTGGGACACCATATATTTT. This chain links TRBV10-1 with TRBJ1-3; D remains unclear. Germline V gene sequence: CDR1 WNHNN, CDR2 SYGVQD (reference sequence). Trimming removed 0 bases from V and 8 bases from J, with 11 bases in between. CDR3 size: 14 residues.

The chain combines TRBV27 with TRBJ2-3, with TRBD2 matching 10 bases. V shed 2 bases and J 5 bases; nucleotides not matched to a gene: 7. Germline-derived CDR1 and CDR2 are MNHEY and SMNVEV (reference sequence). The CDR3 length is 16 residues. In DNA, the CDR3 is TGTGCCAGCAGTTTAACCCAGCGGGGGGGCCGAGATACGCAGTATTTT. It yields the protein CASSLTQRGGRDTQYF.

The chain couples TRBV5-1 to TRBJ1-1; a weak D match, TRBD1 (6 bases). The germline gives CDR1 SGHRS, CDR2 YFSETQ. Trimming cost V 3 bases and J 4 bases, with 10 bases left between them. This CDR3 is built from 13 residues. This chain's CDR3 is CASSWGGGTEAFF. In DNA form, the CDR3 reads TGCGCCAGCAGCTGGGGAGGGGGCACTGAAGCTTTCTTT.

The V gene is TRBV7-2, the J gene TRBJ2-7, with 7 bases that match TRBD2. The trim removed 2 bases at V and 0 bases at J, leaving 4 bases unmatched. Per germline, CDR1 SGHTA and CDR2 FQGNSA. There are 15 residues in the CDR3. The DNA of the CDR3 is TGTGCCAGCAGCTTATTGGCGGGGGTCTCCTACGAGCAGTACTTC. Encoded protein: CASSLLAGVSYEQYF.

The chain joins TRBV6-4 to TRBJ2-1; TRBD2 matches 13 bases. Germline-derived CDR1 and CDR2 are MRHNA and SNTAGT. This CDR3 region has 15 residues. V lost 5 bases to trimming and J lost 4 bases; unmatched junction nucleotides: 2. The CDR3 bases are TGTGCCAGCAGTCCGACTAGCGGGGGGTACAATGAGCAGTTCTTC. Protein: CASSPTSGGYNEQFF.

This chain joins TRBV6-4 and TRBJ2-4; D gene uncertain. The V end was cut by 2 bases, the J end by 0 bases, with 8 bases between. CDR3 length equals 15 residues. The V gene's germline CDR1 is MRHNA and CDR2 SNTAGT. The CDR3 sequence is CASSDARVAKNIQYF. The CDR3 nucleotides are TGTGCCAGCAGTGACGCGCGAGTAGCCAAAAACATTCAGTACTTC.

The chain links TRBV30 to TRBJ1-2; D remains unclear. Trimming left V 1 base short and J 5 bases short, with 17 bases between. The germline gives CDR1 GTSNPN, CDR2 SVGIG (reference sequence). This CDR3 has 15 residues. The CDR3: CAWSAPVSHGYGYTF. The DNA for the CDR3 is TGTGCCTGGAGTGCCCCAGTGTCCCACGGGTATGGCTACACCTTC.

V and J are TRBV7-6 and TRBJ2-1; no firm D call. The CDR3 runs 15 residues. V dropped 1 base and J dropped 0 bases, with 7 bases sitting between them. Germline loops: CDR1 SGHVS, CDR2 FNYEAQ. CDR3 sequence: CASSLGPDSYNEQFF. DNA for the CDR3: TGTGCCAGCAGCTTAGGGCCAGACTCCTACAATGAGCAGTTCTTC.